One sample yielded the 5 T cell receptor beta chains listed below, sequenced in a study of early stage breast cancer tumors. The assay was immunoSEQ multiplex PCR, and TCRdb's table has in-frame clones only and misses some. The repertoire includes some 14,000 clones, approximately 84% of them detected once, and 4.9% sits in the top ten. The sample consisted of normal breast tissue next to the tumor. These receptors all stem from a person aged 25 to 40 with breast cancer.

The chain has TRBV7-2 and TRBJ2-7; D is undetermined. The CDR3 has 13 amino acids. Deletions cut 4 bases from V and 4 bases from J, with 11 bases between. Germline V CDR1 and CDR2: SGHTA, FQGNSA. As DNA, the CDR3 is TGTGCCAGCAGCTCCCAGGACGGTTACGAGCAGTACTTC. Its protein is CASSSQDGYEQYF.

The chain couples TRBV11-3 to TRBJ2-1; 11 bases fit TRBD2. This CDR3 is 18 amino acids long. Germline V gene lookup returns CDR1 SGHNT and CDR2 YENEEA. V lost 4 bases to trimming and J lost 0 bases; unmatched junction nucleotides: 8. The chain's CDR3 is CASSSRTSGLSSYNEQFF. CDR3 in DNA: TGTGCCAGCAGCTCTCGGACTAGCGGGCTAAGCTCCTACAATGAGCAGTTCTTC.

In its sample, this clone was seen a few times. The rearrangement joins TRBV5-4 to TRBJ2-7; 9 bases fit TRBD2. Germline CDR1 and CDR2: SGHNT and YYREEE (reference sequence). This CDR3 region has 13 residues. V lost 5 bases to trimming and J lost 2 bases; unmatched junction nucleotides: 2. The CDR3 coding sequence is TGTGCCAGCAGACTAGCGGGCACCTACGAGCAGTACTTC. It encodes CASRLAGTYEQYF.

The V and J genes are TRBV25-1 and TRBJ2-1; no clear D. V was cut by 4 bases and J by 8 bases, with 15 bases left in between. This CDR3 spans 14 amino acids. Germline CDR1 and CDR2: MGHDK and SYGVNS. CDR3 loop: CASSGTLRGDEQFF. As DNA, the CDR3 is TGTGCCAGCAGTGGCACTCTGCGCGGCGATGAGCAGTTCTTC.

The rearrangement links TRBV27 to TRBJ1-1; TRBD1 matches at 7 bases. Germline CDR1 MNHEY, CDR2 SMNVEV (reference sequence). The CDR3 extends over 13 amino acids. J gave up 8 bases and V 3 bases, and 6 bases lay outside the gene matches. The CDR3 spells CASSLDDRVEAFF. The CDR3 coding sequence is TGTGCCAGCAGTTTGGACGACAGGGTAGAAGCTTTCTTT.